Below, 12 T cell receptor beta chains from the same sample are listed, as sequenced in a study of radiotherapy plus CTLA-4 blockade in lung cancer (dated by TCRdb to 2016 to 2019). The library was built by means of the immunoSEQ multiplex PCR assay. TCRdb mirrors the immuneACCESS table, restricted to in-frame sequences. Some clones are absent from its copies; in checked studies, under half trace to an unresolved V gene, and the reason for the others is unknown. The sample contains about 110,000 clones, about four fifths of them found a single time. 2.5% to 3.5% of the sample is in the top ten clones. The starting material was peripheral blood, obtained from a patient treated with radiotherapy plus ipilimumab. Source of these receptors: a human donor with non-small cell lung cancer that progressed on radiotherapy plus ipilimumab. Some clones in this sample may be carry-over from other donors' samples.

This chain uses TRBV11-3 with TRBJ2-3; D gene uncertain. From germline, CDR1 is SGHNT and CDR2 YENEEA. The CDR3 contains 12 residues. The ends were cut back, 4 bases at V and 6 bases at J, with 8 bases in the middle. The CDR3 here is CASSSGWDTQYF. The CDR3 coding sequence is TGTGCCAGCAGCTCAGGCTGGGATACGCAGTATTTT.

CDR3 in amino acids: CSVSPWGRSADTQYF. The CDR3 coding sequence is TGCAGCGTTTCTCCTTGGGGTAGAAGCGCAGATACGCAGTATTTT. This chain links TRBV29-1 with TRBJ2-3; D is unclear. The CDR3 totals 15 residues. The V gene lost 5 bases and the J gene lost 4 bases, with 19 bases spanning the gap. Germline V CDR1 and CDR2: SQVTM, ANQGSEA.

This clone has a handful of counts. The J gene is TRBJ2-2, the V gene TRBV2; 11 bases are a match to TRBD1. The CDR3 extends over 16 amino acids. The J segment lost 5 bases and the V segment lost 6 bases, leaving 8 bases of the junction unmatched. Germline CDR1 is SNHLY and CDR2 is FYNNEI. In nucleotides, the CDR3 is TGTGCCAGCAGATGGCCGGGACAGGGGGTTACCGGGGAGCTGTTTTTT. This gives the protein CASRWPGQGVTGELFF.

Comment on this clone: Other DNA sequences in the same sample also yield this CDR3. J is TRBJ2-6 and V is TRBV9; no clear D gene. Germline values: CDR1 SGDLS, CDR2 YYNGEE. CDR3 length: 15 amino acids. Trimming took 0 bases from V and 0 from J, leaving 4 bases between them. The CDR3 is CASSVVGSGANVLTF. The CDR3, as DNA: TGTGCCAGCAGCGTAGTCGGCTCTGGGGCCAACGTCCTGACTTTC.

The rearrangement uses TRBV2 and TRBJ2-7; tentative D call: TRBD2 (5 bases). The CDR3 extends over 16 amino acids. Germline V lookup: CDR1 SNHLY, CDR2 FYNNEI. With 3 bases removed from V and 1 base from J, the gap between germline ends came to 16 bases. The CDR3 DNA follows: TGTGCCAGCAGTGAGTATGGCGAGGGTCTGTCCTACGAGCAGTACTTC. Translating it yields CASSEYGEGLSYEQYF.

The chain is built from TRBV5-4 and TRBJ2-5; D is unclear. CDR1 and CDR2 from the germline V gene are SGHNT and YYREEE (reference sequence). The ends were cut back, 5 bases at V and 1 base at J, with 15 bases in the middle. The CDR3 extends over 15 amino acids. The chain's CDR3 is CASRNFGVIQETQYF. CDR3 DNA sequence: TGTGCCAGCAGGAACTTTGGGGTCATCCAAGAGACCCAGTACTTC.

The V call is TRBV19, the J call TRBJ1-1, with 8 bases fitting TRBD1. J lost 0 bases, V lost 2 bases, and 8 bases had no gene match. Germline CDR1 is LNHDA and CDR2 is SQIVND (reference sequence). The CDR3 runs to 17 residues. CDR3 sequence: CASSIQGAERLNTEAFF. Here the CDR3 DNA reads TGTGCCAGTAGTATACAGGGGGCGGAAAGGCTGAACACTGAAGCTTTCTTT.

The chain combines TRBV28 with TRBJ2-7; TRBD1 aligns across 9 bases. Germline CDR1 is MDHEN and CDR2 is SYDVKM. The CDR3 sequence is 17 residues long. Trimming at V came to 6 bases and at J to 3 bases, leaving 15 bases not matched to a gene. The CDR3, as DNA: TGTGCCAGCAGACGGGACAGGGCGGAAGAGTTTGGCTACGAGCAGTACTTC. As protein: CASRRDRAEEFGYEQYF. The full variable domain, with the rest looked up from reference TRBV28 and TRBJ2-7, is DVKVTQSSRYLVKRTGEKVFLECVQDMDHENMFWYRQDPGLGLRLIYFSYDVKMKEKGDIPEGYSVSREKKERFSLILESASTNQTSMYLCASRRDRAEEFGYEQYFGPGTRLTVT.

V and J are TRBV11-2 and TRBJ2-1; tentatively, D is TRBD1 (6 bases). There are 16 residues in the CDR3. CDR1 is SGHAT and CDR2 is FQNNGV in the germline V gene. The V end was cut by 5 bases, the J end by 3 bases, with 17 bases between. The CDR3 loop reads CASSVTTGWNYNEQFF. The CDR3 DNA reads TGTGCCAGCAGCGTAACGACAGGTTGGAACTACAATGAGCAGTTCTTC.

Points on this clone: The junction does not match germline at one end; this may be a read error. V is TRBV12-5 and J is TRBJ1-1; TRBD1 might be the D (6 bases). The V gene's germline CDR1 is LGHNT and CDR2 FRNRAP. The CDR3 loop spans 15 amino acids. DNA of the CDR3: TGTGCTAGTGGTTTGGGGGATTTCGGGGGCACTGATGCTTTCTTT. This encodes CASGLGDFGGTDAFF.

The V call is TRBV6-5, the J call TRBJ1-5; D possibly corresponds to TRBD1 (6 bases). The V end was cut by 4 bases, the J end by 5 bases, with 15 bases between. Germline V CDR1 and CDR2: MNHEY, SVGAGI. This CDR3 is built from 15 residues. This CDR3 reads CASSSGHPKYQPQHF. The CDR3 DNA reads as TGTGCCAGCAGTTCGGGACACCCGAAGTATCAGCCCCAGCATTTT.

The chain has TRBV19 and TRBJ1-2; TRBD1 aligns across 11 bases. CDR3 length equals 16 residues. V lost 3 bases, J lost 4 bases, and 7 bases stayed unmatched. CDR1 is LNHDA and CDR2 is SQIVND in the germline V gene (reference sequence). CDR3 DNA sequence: TGTGCCAGTAGTATTTCATGGGACAGGGGGAGCTATGGCTACACCTTC. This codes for CASSISWDRGSYGYTF.